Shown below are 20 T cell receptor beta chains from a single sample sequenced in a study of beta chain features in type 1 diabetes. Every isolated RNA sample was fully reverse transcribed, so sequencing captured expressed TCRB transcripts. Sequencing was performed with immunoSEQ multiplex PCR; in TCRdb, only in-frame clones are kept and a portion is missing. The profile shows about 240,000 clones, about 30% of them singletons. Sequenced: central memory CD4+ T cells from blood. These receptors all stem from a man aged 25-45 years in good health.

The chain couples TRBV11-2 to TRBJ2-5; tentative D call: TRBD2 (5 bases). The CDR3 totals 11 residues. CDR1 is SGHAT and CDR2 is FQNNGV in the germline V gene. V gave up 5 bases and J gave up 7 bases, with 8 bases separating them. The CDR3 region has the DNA TGTGCCAGCAGCCGAGGAGGGACCCAGTACTTC. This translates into CASSRGGTQYF.

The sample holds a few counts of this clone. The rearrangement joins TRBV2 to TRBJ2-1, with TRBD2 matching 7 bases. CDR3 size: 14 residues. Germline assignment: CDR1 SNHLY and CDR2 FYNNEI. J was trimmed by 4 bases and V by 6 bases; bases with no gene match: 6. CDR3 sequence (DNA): TGTGCCAGCAGATTATCGCGGGGGTACAATGAGCAGTTCTTC. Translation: CASRLSRGYNEQFF.

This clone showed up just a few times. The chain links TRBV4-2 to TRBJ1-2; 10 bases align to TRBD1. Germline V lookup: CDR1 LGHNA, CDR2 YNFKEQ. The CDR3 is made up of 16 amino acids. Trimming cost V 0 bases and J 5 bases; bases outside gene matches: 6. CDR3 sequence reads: CASSQETGGYGYGYTF. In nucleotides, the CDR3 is TGTGCCAGCAGCCAAGAGACAGGGGGCTACGGTTATGGCTACACCTTC.

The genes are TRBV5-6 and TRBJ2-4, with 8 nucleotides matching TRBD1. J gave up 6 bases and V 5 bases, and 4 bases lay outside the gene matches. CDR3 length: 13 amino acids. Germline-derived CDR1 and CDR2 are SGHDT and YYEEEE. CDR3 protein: CASRTGVGNIQYF. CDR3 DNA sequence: TGTGCCAGCAGGACAGGGGTCGGAAACATTCAGTACTTC.

As DNA, the CDR3 is TGTGCCAGTTCAATCCCGGGTCATCAAAAACCGAGGGAGACCCAGTACTTC. It yields the protein CASSIPGHQKPRETQYF. V and J are TRBV7-8 and TRBJ2-5; no clear D gene. There are 17 residues in the CDR3. V lost 9 bases to trimming and J lost 5 bases, with 28 bases between them. Germline CDR1 and CDR2: SGHVS and FQNEAQ.

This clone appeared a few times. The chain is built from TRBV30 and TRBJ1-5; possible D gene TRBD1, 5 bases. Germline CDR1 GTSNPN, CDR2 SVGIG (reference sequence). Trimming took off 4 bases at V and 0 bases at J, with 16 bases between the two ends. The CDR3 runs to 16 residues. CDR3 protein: CAWTARDGYSNQPQHF. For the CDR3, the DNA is TGTGCCTGGACCGCCCGGGACGGATATAGCAATCAGCCCCAGCATTTT. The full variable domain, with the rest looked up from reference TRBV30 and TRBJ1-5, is SQTIHQWPATLVQPVGSPLSLECTVEGTSNPNLYWYRQAAGRGLQLLFYSVGIGQISSEVPQNLSASRPQDRQFILSSKKLLLSDSGFYLCAWTARDGYSNQPQHFGDGTRLSIL.

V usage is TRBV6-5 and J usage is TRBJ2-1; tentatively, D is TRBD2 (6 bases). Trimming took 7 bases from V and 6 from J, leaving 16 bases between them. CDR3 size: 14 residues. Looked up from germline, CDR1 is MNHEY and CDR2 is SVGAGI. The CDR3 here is CASTRLGPTNEQFF. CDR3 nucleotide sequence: TGTGCCAGCACCAGACTAGGCCCTACCAATGAGCAGTTCTTC.

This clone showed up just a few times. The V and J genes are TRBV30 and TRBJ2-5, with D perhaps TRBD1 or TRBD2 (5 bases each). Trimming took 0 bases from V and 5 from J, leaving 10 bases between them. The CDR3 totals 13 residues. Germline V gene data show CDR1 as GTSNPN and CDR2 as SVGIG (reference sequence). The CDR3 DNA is TGTGCCTGGAGTGTTCGAGGGGTGGAGACCCAGTACTTC. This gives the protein CAWSVRGVETQYF.

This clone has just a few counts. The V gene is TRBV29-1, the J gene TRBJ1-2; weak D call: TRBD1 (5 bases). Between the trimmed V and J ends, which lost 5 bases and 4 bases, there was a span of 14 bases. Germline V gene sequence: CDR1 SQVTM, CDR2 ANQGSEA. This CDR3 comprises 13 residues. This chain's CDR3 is CSVILGATYGYTF. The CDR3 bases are TGCAGCGTTATTCTAGGGGCAACCTATGGCTACACCTTC.

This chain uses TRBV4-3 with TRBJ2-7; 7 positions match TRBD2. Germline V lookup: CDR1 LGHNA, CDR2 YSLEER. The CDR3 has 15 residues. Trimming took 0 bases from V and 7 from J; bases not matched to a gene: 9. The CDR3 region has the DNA TGCGCCAGCAGCCAAGATCAAGCTAGCGGAGGGGAGCAGTACTTC. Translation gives CASSQDQASGGEQYF.

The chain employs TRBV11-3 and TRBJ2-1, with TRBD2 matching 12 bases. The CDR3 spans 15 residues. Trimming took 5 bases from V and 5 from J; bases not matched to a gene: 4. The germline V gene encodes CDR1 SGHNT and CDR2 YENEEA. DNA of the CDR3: TGTGCCAGCAGCAAGCTAGCGGGAGGGCACAATGAGCAGTTCTTC. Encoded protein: CASSKLAGGHNEQFF.

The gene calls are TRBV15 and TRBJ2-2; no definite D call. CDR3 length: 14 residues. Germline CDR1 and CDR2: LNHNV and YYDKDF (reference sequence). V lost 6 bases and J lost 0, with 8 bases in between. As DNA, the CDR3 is TGTGCCACCAGGTTAGGCACGAACACCGGGGAGCTGTTTTTT. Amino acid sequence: CATRLGTNTGELFF.

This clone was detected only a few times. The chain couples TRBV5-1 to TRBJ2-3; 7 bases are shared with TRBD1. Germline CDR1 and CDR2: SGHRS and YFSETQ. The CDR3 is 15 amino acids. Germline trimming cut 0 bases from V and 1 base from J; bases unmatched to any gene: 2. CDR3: CASSLVGTGTDTQYF. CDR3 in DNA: TGCGCCAGCAGCTTGGTGGGGACAGGCACAGATACGCAGTATTTT.

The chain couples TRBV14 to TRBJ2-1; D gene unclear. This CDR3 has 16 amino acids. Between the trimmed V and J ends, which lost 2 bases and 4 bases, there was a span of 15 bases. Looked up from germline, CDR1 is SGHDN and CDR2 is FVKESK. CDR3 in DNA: TGTGCCAGCAGCCAATATCTCGTGGGCCCTTACAATGAGCAGTTCTTC. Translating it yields CASSQYLVGPYNEQFF.

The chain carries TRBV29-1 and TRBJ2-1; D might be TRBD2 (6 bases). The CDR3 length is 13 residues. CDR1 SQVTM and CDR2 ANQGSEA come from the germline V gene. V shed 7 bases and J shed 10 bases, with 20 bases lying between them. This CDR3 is CSAPWPDYREQFF. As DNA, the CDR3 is TGCAGCGCCCCGTGGCCGGACTACCGAGAGCAGTTCTTC.

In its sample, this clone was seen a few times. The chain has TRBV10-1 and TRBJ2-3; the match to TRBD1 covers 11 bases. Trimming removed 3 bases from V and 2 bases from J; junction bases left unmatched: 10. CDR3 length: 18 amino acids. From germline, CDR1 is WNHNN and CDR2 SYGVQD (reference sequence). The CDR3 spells CASSDPGQGGSSTDTQYF. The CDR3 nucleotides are TGCGCCAGCAGTGACCCGGGACAGGGGGGCTCTTCCACAGATACGCAGTATTTT.

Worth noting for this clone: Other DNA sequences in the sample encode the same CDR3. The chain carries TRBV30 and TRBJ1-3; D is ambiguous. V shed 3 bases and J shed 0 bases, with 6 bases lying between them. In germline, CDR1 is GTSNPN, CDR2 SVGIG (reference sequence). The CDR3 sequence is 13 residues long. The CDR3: CAWSRFSGNTIYF. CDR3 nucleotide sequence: TGTGCCTGGAGCCGTTTCTCTGGAAACACCATATATTTT.

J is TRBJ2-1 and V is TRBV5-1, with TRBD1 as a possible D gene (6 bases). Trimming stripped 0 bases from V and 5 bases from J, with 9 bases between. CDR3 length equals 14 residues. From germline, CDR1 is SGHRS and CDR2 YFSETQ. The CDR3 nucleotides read TGCGCCAGCAGCTTGGGGACAGTGGACAATGAGCAGTTCTTC. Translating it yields CASSLGTVDNEQFF. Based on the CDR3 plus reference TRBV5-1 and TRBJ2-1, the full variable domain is KAGVTQTPRYLIKTRGQQVTLSCSPISGHRSVSWYQQTPGQGLQFLFEYFSETQRNKGNFPGRFSGRQFSNSRSEMNVSTLELGDSALYLCASSLGTVDNEQFFGPGTRLTVL.

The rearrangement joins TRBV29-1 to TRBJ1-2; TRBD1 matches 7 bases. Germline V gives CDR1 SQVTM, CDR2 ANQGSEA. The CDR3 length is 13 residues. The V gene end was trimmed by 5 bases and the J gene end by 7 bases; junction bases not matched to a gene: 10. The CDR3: CSVSGGLSSGYTF. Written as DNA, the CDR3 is TGCAGCGTTTCAGGGGGATTGTCGTCTGGCTACACCTTC.

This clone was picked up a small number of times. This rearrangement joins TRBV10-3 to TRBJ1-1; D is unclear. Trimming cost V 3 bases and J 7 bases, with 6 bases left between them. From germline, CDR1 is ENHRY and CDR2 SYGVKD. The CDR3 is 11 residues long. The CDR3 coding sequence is TGTGCCATCAGTGACACGGATGAAGCTTTCTTT. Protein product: CAISDTDEAFF.